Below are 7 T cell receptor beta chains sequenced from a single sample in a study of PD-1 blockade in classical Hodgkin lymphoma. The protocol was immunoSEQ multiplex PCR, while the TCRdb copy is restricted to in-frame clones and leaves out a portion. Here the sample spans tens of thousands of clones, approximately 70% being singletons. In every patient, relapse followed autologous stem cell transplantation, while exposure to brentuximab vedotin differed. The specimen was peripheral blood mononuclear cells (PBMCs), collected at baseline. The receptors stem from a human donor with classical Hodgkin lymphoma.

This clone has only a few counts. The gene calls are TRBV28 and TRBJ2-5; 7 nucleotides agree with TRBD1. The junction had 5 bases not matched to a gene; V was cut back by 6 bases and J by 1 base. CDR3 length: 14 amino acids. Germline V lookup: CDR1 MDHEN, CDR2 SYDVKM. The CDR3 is CASSSGTAQETQYF. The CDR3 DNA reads TGTGCCAGCAGCTCAGGGACAGCCCAAGAGACCCAGTACTTC.

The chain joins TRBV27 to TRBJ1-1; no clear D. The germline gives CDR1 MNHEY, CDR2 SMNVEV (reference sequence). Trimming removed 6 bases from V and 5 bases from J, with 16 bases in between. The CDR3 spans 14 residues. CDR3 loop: CASRAAGGRTEAFF. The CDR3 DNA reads TGTGCCAGCAGGGCGGCAGGTGGGAGGACTGAAGCTTTCTTT.

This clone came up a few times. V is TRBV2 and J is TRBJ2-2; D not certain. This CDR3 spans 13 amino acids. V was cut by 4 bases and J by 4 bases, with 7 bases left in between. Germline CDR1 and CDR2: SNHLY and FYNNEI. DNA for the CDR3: TGTGCCAGCAGTGCCGCATTCACCGGGGAGCTGTTTTTT. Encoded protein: CASSAAFTGELFF.

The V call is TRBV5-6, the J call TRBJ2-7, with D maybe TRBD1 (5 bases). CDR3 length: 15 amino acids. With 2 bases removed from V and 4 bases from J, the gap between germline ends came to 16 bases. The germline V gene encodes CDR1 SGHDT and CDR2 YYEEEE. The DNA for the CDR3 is TGTGCCAGCAGCTTCTCTACTCAGGGAATGTACGAGCAGTACTTC. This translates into CASSFSTQGMYEQYF.

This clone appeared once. CDR3 nucleotides: TGTGCCAGCAGCTTGGGCGACAGGGAGTACTACGAGCAGTACTTC. Its protein is CASSLGDREYYEQYF. The chain couples TRBV5-6 to TRBJ2-7, with 7 bases aligning to TRBD1. The CDR3 extends over 15 amino acids. V was pared by 0 bases and J by 3 bases, with 6 bases of the junction left unmatched. Per the germline V gene, CDR1 is SGHDT and CDR2 is YYEEEE.

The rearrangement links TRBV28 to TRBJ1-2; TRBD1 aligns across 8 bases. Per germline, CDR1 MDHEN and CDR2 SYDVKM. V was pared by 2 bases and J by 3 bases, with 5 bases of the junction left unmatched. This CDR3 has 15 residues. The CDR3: CASSLARGPDYGYTF. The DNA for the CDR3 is TGTGCCAGCAGTTTAGCCAGGGGGCCTGACTATGGCTACACCTTC.

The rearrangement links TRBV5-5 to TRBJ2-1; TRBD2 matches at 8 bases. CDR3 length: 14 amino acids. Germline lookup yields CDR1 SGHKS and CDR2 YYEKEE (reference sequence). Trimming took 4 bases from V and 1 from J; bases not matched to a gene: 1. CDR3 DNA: TGTGCCAGCAGCCCGGGGGGGTCCTACAATGAGCAGTTCTTC. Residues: CASSPGGSYNEQFF. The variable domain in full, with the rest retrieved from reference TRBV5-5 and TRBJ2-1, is DAGVTQSPTHLIKTRGQQVTLRCSPISGHKSVSWYQQVLGQGPQFIFQYYEKEERGRGNFPDRFSARQFPNYSSELNVNALLLGDSALYLCASSPGGSYNEQFFGPGTRLTVL.